These 19 T cell receptor beta chains originate from one sample sequenced in a study of blood T cell repertoires in COVID-19. Sequencing was performed with immunoSEQ multiplex PCR; in TCRdb, only in-frame clones are kept and a portion is missing. The sample includes 230,000 or so clones, roughly 80% of them seen just once. Sequenced: peripheral blood. Every receptor here comes from a human donor in a cohort sampled during active COVID-19.

V is TRBV7-3 and J is TRBJ2-6; 9 nucleotides line up with TRBD1. Germline CDR1 and CDR2: SGHTA and FQGTGA. Losses at the gene ends were 1 base for V and 2 bases for J; bases not matched to a gene: 12. The CDR3 is 20 amino acids. The CDR3 sequence: CASSLKGVRQGEAGANVLTF. CDR3 bases: TGTGCCAGCAGCTTAAAGGGTGTGCGACAGGGGGAGGCTGGGGCCAACGTCCTGACTTTC.

V usage is TRBV27 and J usage is TRBJ1-1, with D unclear. V lost 4 bases and J lost 8, with 8 bases in between. Per the germline V gene, CDR1 is MNHEY and CDR2 is SMNVEV (reference sequence). The CDR3 loop spans 11 amino acids. Here the CDR3 reads CASSSRLEAFF. The CDR3 nucleotides read TGTGCCAGCAGTTCTAGGCTAGAAGCTTTCTTT.

The chain recombines TRBV18 with TRBJ2-5; D is unresolved. V lost 1 base and J lost 1, with 4 bases in between. Germline V gene sequence: CDR1 KGHSH, CDR2 LQKENI. The CDR3 extends over 13 amino acids. CDR3 coding DNA: TGTGCCAGCTCACCACACAGCCAAGAGACCCAGTACTTC. Its translation is CASSPHSQETQYF.

This chain links TRBV6-5 with TRBJ2-3, with TRBD2 matching over 7 bases. V trimming: 1 base; J trimming: 5 bases; junction bases outside the gene matches: 6. The CDR3 is 15 amino acids. Germline CDR1 is MNHEY and CDR2 is SVGAGI. CDR3: CASSYLGGRGDTQYF. In DNA, the CDR3 is TGTGCCAGCAGTTACTTGGGAGGGCGAGGAGATACGCAGTATTTT.

CDR3 DNA sequence: TGTGCCAGCTCACCACTCAGAACGGACTTCACAGATACGCAGTATTTT. Its translation is CASSPLRTDFTDTQYF. V usage is TRBV18 and J usage is TRBJ2-3; perhaps TRBD2 as D (5 bases). The germline gives CDR1 KGHSH, CDR2 LQKENI. The ends were cut back, 1 base at V and 2 bases at J, with 13 bases in the middle. There are 16 residues in the CDR3. Complete variable domain (other parts from reference TRBV18 and TRBJ2-3): NAGVMQNPRHLVRRRGQEARLRCSPMKGHSHVYWYRQLPEEGLKFMVYLQKENIIDESGMPKERFSAEFPKEGPSILRIQQVVRGDSAAYFCASSPLRTDFTDTQYFGPGTRLTVL.

The rearrangement uses TRBV3-1 (or the pseudogene TRBV3-2) and TRBJ1-2, with D possibly being TRBD1 (6 bases). Trimming took 4 bases from V and 2 from J, leaving 26 bases between them. Germline CDR1 LGHDT, CDR2 YNNKEL (reference sequence). The CDR3 runs to 19 residues. CDR3 in DNA: TGTGCCAGCAGCCTATCCGGGGGGGGCAGTAACTTCATAAACTATGGCTACACCTTC. The encoded protein is CASSLSGGGSNFINYGYTF.

This chain links TRBV4-3 with TRBJ2-3; possible D gene TRBD2, 6 bases. The CDR3 has 14 residues. Between the trimmed V and J ends, which lost 1 base and 2 bases, there was a span of 7 bases. CDR1 is LGHNA, CDR2 YSLEER, per germline. The CDR3 DNA follows: TGCGCCAGCAGCCAAGCGGGAGACACAGATACGCAGTATTTT. This gives the protein CASSQAGDTDTQYF.

The chain joins TRBV3-1 (or the pseudogene TRBV3-2) to TRBJ2-7; 9 nucleotides agree with TRBD1. Germline V lookup: CDR1 LGHDT, CDR2 YNNKEL (reference sequence). V shed 4 bases, J shed 2 bases, and the junction held 6 bases outside the gene matches. The CDR3 covers 15 residues. The CDR3 nucleotides are TGTGCCAGCAGCCGTCCCGGGACAGGGACCTACGAGCAGTACTTC. This codes for CASSRPGTGTYEQYF.

This chain uses TRBV20-1 with TRBJ2-7, with a possible D match to TRBD1 (6 bases). V lost 7 bases to trimming and J lost 4 bases, with 11 bases between them. CDR3 length: 11 residues. CDR1 is DFQATT and CDR2 is SNEGSKA in the germline V gene (reference sequence). The CDR3 loop is CSGGLYYEQYF. As DNA, the CDR3 is TGCAGTGGGGGGCTCTATTACGAGCAGTACTTC.

This clone occurred a few times. The chain combines TRBV11-2 with TRBJ2-2; 10 bases line up with TRBD2. Germline V gene sequence: CDR1 SGHAT, CDR2 FQNNGV. This CDR3 has 14 amino acids. V lost 6 bases, J lost 7 bases, and 5 bases stayed unmatched. The CDR3 nucleotides read TGTGCCAGCAGTCTGGGACTAGCGAGCGGGGAGCTGTTTTTT. Translating gives CASSLGLASGELFF.

This clone has only one observation. The chain employs TRBV4-1 and TRBJ2-1; TRBD2 matches 8 bases. The CDR3 is 17 residues long. V shed 0 bases and J 4 bases; nucleotides not matched to a gene: 8. CDR1 is MGHRA and CDR2 is YSYEKL in the germline V gene. CDR3 nucleotide sequence: TGCGCCAGCAGCCAAGATAGTGCTAGCGGGTCATACAATGAGCAGTTCTTC. Translated: CASSQDSASGSYNEQFF.

This sequence joins TRBV10-2 and TRBJ2-1, with 12 bases fitting TRBD2. Germline loops: CDR1 WSHSY, CDR2 SAAADI. V lost 6 bases, J lost 8 bases, and 5 bases stayed unmatched. The CDR3 is 14 amino acids. The CDR3 DNA follows: TGCGCCAGCAGGACTAGCGGGAGCTCACATGAGCAGTTCTTC. This encodes CASRTSGSSHEQFF.

This chain uses TRBV19 with TRBJ1-4, with a possible D match to TRBD1 (5 bases). V was cut by 5 bases and J by 8 bases, with 18 bases left in between. This CDR3 contains 15 residues. Germline CDR1 is LNHDA and CDR2 is SQIVND (reference sequence). This CDR3 reads CASSPRDFRREKLFF. CDR3 nucleotide sequence: TGTGCCAGTAGTCCCCGGGACTTCAGGAGGGAAAAACTGTTTTTT. Looking up the rest from reference TRBV19 and TRBJ1-4 gives the full variable domain: DGGITQSPKYLFRKEGQNVTLSCEQNLNHDAMYWYRQDPGQGLRLIYYSQIVNDFQKGDIAEGYSVSREKKESFPLTVTSAQKNPTAFYLCASSPRDFRREKLFFGSGTQLSVL.

This clone was found a few times. The chain links TRBV9 to TRBJ2-5; D is uncertain. CDR3 length: 11 amino acids. The ends were cut back, 4 bases at V and 2 bases at J, with 3 bases in the middle. Looked up from germline, CDR1 is SGDLS and CDR2 is YYNGEE. CDR3 sequence reads: CASSSQETQYF. The CDR3 DNA reads as TGTGCCAGCAGCTCACAAGAGACCCAGTACTTC.

This chain connects TRBV12-3 or TRBV12-4 to TRBJ1-1; no clear D. The V and J ends lost 7 bases and 0 bases respectively, with 9 bases between them. The CDR3 has 13 residues. The CDR3 nucleotides read TGTGCCAGCACCGCGTTTTTGAACACTGAAGCTTTCTTT. Encoded protein: CASTAFLNTEAFF.

The table lists this clone with a count of one. V usage is TRBV6-2 or TRBV6-3 and J usage is TRBJ2-7; 9 bases align to TRBD2. The length of the CDR3 is 16 residues. Germline CDR1 MNHEY, CDR2 SVGEGT. Unmatched junction bases numbered 15, after V lost 5 bases and J lost 7 bases. The CDR3 sequence is CASSPRGAGGLREQYF. In nucleotides, the CDR3 is TGTGCCAGCAGTCCCCGGGGAGCGGGAGGCCTGAGGGAGCAGTACTTC.

V and J are TRBV20-1 and TRBJ2-3; weak D call: TRBD2 (6 bases). With 3 bases removed from V and 0 bases from J, the gap between germline ends came to 22 bases. Per germline, CDR1 DFQATT and CDR2 SNEGSKA (reference sequence). This CDR3 region has 18 residues. The CDR3 region has the DNA TGCAGTGCTAGTTTCGGGGGATTGGGGGGAACTAGCACAGATACGCAGTATTTT. This gives the protein CSASFGGLGGTSTDTQYF.

This clone was observed once. This chain uses TRBV18 with TRBJ1-5; 8 bases are a match to TRBD1. V lost 2 bases and J lost 5; bases outside the gene matches: 2. The germline V gene has CDR1 KGHSH and CDR2 LQKENI. This CDR3 contains 14 residues. For the CDR3, the DNA is TGTGCCAGCTCACCAGGGACAGGTTATCAGCCCCAGCATTTT. Protein product: CASSPGTGYQPQHF.

V gene TRBV30 combines with J gene TRBJ1-6; 7 positions match TRBD1. The CDR3 consists of 13 residues. The trim removed 7 bases at V and 7 bases at J, leaving 7 bases unmatched. Per germline, CDR1 GTSNPN and CDR2 SVGIG (reference sequence). CDR3 loop: CALTGQTNSPLHF. CDR3 DNA: TGTGCCTTGACGGGACAGACAAATTCACCCCTCCACTTT. Based on the CDR3 plus reference TRBV30 and TRBJ1-6, the full variable domain is SQTIHQWPATLVQPVGSPLSLECTVEGTSNPNLYWYRQAAGRGLQLLFYSVGIGQISSEVPQNLSASRPQDRQFILSSKKLLLSDSGFYLCALTGQTNSPLHFGNGTRLTVT.